The rows below give T cell receptor beta chains drawn from one sample of a study of CD8+ T cells in alopecia areata. Clones were sequenced by immunoSEQ multiplex PCR, and TCRdb holds only the in-frame ones, with some missing. The sample lists 110,000 to 150,000 clones, about three fifths occurring once. The sequencing input was CD8+ T cells sorted from blood. The receptors come from a human donor in good health. Each CDR3 is given with its conserved first and last residue. A D gene is named only where the DNA matches it firmly. Size tells how often a clone was seen (once, few, many) or the class of an expanded clone, and some rows leave it out.

D: NA
J: TRBJ2-7
size: NA
V: TRBV5-1
CDR3: CASSPPRVGGYEQYF
DNA: TGCGCCAGCAGCCCTCCTAGAGTCGGTGGCTACGAGCAGTACTTC

D: NA
J: TRBJ2-1
size: NA
V: TRBV7-9
CDR3: CASSTPGAGHNEQFF
DNA: TGTGCCAGCAGCACCCCAGGGGCCGGACACAATGAGCAGTTCTTC

D: NA
J: TRBJ2-1
size: NA
V: TRBV12-5
CDR3: CASGLGQAADEQFF
DNA: TGTGCTAGTGGTTTGGGACAGGCTGCAGATGAGCAGTTCTTC

D: NA
J: TRBJ2-1
size: NA
V: TRBV2
CDR3: CAGAGSSYNEQFF
DNA: TGTGCGGGGGCGGGAAGCTCCTACAATGAGCAGTTCTTC

D: NA
J: TRBJ2-1
size: NA
V: TRBV7-2
CDR3: CASSPWLGYNEQFF
DNA: TGTGCCAGCAGCCCTTGGCTGGGTTACAATGAGCAGTTCTTC

D: NA
J: TRBJ2-5
size: few
V: TRBV10-3
CDR3: CAISEDYGSSETQYF
DNA: TGTGCCATCAGTGAGGATTACGGGAGTTCAGAGACCCAGTACTTC

D: NA
J: TRBJ1-1
size: NA
V: TRBV29-1
CDR3: CSVLNTEAFF
DNA: TGCAGCGTTTTAAACACTGAAGCTTTCTTT

D: NA
J: TRBJ2-3
size: NA
V: TRBV28
CDR3: CASSNIDTQYF
DNA: TGTGCCAGCAGTAACATAGATACGCAGTATTTT

D: NA
J: TRBJ2-4
size: NA
V: TRBV7-9
CDR3: CASSHTSSNIQYF
DNA: TGTGCCAGCAGCCACACATCATCGAACATTCAGTACTTC

D: TRBD1
J: TRBJ2-7
size: few
V: TRBV5-4
CDR3: CASSTPDRGYEQYF
DNA: TGTGCCAGCAGCACCCCCGACAGGGGCTACGAGCAGTACTTC